The 20 T cell receptor beta chains given below trace back to one sample, sequenced in a study of blood T cell repertoires in COVID-19. The table came from immunoSEQ multiplex PCR; TCRdb's copy has only in-frame clones and leaves some out. Altogether 300,000 to 450,000 clones are present, 88% being singletons, with the ten largest covering 0.9% to 1.5%. Sequencing was done on a sample of PBMCs or T cells enriched from blood (not recorded which). These receptors were taken from a woman aged 18-29 years who had recovered from COVID-19.

This clone is a singleton in its sample. The J gene is TRBJ2-7, the V gene TRBV15; 7 nucleotides match TRBD1. The CDR3 contains 15 residues. Germline-derived CDR1 and CDR2 are LNHNV and YYDKDF (reference sequence). J was trimmed by 5 bases and V by 4 bases; bases with no gene match: 11. This CDR3 is CATSISGTVRNEQYF. Written as DNA, the CDR3 is TGTGCCACCAGCATATCAGGGACAGTGCGGAACGAGCAGTACTTC.

The chain couples TRBV6-2 or TRBV6-3 to TRBJ2-5; D is uncertain. The CDR3 totals 15 residues. Trimming cost V 6 bases and J 4 bases, with 18 bases left between them. Germline lookup yields CDR1 MNHEY and CDR2 SVGEGT. CDR3 region: CASSLSIAVGETQYF. The DNA for the CDR3 is TGTGCCAGCAGCCTTTCGATAGCCGTAGGAGAGACCCAGTACTTC.

The genes are TRBV7-3 and TRBJ2-1; 10 nucleotides agree with TRBD2. Germline lookup yields CDR1 SGHTA and CDR2 FQGTGA. Germline trimming cut 7 bases from V and 10 bases from J; bases unmatched to any gene: 10. The CDR3 is made up of 14 amino acids. The CDR3 DNA follows: TGTGCCAGCAATCAGGGACTAGCGATGGGGGAGCAGTTCTTC. It is translated as CASNQGLAMGEQFF.

This chain uses TRBV7-3 with TRBJ2-1; D not certain. The CDR3 spans 15 residues. V lost 5 bases and J 2 bases, leaving 13 bases between the germline ends. CDR1 is SGHTA and CDR2 is FQGTGA in the germline V gene. CDR3 loop: CASSQLKSPYNEQFF. DNA for the CDR3: TGTGCCAGCAGCCAGTTAAAGTCTCCCTACAATGAGCAGTTCTTC.

This chain links TRBV11-2 with TRBJ1-5; D ambiguous. Germline V gives CDR1 SGHAT, CDR2 FQNNGV. The CDR3 has 13 residues. Deletions cut 5 bases from V and 7 bases from J, with 12 bases between. In DNA, the CDR3 is TGTGCCAGCAGCGCTCCCGGGAGGCAGCCCCAGCATTTT. Residues: CASSAPGRQPQHF.

CDR3 loop: CASQGAAAFF. The CDR3 DNA reads TGTGCCAGCCAGGGGGCGGCCGCTTTCTTT. The chain employs TRBV6-5 and TRBJ1-1; TRBD1 aligns across 8 bases. V lost 8 bases to trimming and J lost 11 bases; unmatched junction nucleotides: 4. The length of the CDR3 is 10 residues. Germline CDR1 reads MNHEY; CDR2 reads SVGAGI.

This clone showed up just a few times. This chain joins TRBV19 and TRBJ2-1; D is unresolved. The CDR3 sequence is 13 residues long. Germline V gene sequence: CDR1 LNHDA, CDR2 SQIVND (reference sequence). Trimming removed 3 bases at V and 9 bases at J, with 12 bases between. The CDR3, as DNA: TGTGCCAGTAGTATTGTGCAACGGAGTGAGCAGTTCTTC. It specifies CASSIVQRSEQFF.

The rearrangement joins TRBV6-5 to TRBJ1-3; perhaps TRBD1 as D (5 bases). The CDR3 has 15 amino acids. Trimming cost V 6 bases and J 2 bases, with 14 bases left between them. Germline values: CDR1 MNHEY, CDR2 SVGAGI. CDR3 residues: CASSKDSKAGNTIYF. The CDR3 DNA reads as TGTGCCAGCAGCAAAGACAGCAAGGCTGGAAACACCATATATTTT.

The chain carries TRBV4-3 and TRBJ1-2; weak D call: TRBD1 (6 bases). Germline CDR1 reads LGHNA; CDR2 reads YSLEER. This CDR3 has 16 residues. V was shortened by 4 bases and J by 4 bases, with 19 bases between the two germline ends. CDR3 sequence reads: CASSLQGGDNIYGYTF. CDR3 DNA sequence: TGCGCCAGCAGCCTCCAAGGTGGGGACAACATCTATGGCTACACCTTC.

The CDR3 is CASSSEEGNEQFF. CDR3 sequence (DNA): TGTGCCAGCAGCTCCGAGGAGGGGAATGAGCAGTTCTTC. V usage is TRBV7-2 and J usage is TRBJ2-1; tentatively, D is TRBD2 (6 bases). CDR3 size: 13 residues. Germline CDR1 is SGHTA and CDR2 is FQGNSA. The germline V and J ends were trimmed by 4 bases and 7 bases, with 11 bases remaining between them.

The chain couples TRBV6-2 or TRBV6-3 to TRBJ1-2, with D perhaps TRBD1 (6 bases). This CDR3 spans 16 amino acids. V lost 4 bases and J 7 bases, leaving 22 bases between the germline ends. Per germline, CDR1 MNHEY and CDR2 SVGEGT. The CDR3 bases are TGTGCCAGCAGTTCCCACGACAGGTTGATCCCGAGTGGCTACACCTTC. It codes for CASSSHDRLIPSGYTF.

The chain employs TRBV2 and TRBJ1-1, with D tentatively TRBD1 (5 bases). V was shortened by 4 bases and J by 0 bases, with 15 bases between the two germline ends. The CDR3 totals 16 residues. Germline CDR1 reads SNHLY; CDR2 reads FYNNEI. In DNA form, the CDR3 reads TGTGCCAGCAGTGTCTTATTTGGGGCGGTGAACACTGAAGCTTTCTTT. Residues: CASSVLFGAVNTEAFF.

J is TRBJ2-7 and V is TRBV6-2 or TRBV6-3; D possibly corresponds to TRBD2 (6 bases). The CDR3 runs to 15 residues. V lost 2 bases, J lost 5 bases, and 16 bases lay in between. Germline values: CDR1 MNHEY, CDR2 SVGEGT. The CDR3 spells CASSYGRGYGNEQYF. The CDR3 bases are TGTGCCAGCAGTTACGGCCGGGGGTACGGCAACGAGCAGTACTTC.

This rearrangement joins TRBV6-2 or TRBV6-3 to TRBJ2-5, with TRBD2 as a possible D gene (5 bases). Germline loops: CDR1 MNHEY, CDR2 SVGEGT. This CDR3 has 14 amino acids. Trimming stripped 4 bases from V and 0 bases from J, with 9 bases between. Here the CDR3 DNA reads TGTGCCAGCAGTTTTGGACTGAACCAAGAGACCCAGTACTTC. It is translated as CASSFGLNQETQYF.

The chain recombines TRBV18 with TRBJ1-5; TRBD1 is a possible D gene (5 bases). This CDR3 has 17 amino acids. Germline V gene sequence: CDR1 KGHSH, CDR2 LQKENI. The ends were cut back, 2 bases at V and 7 bases at J, with 21 bases in the middle. CDR3 in DNA: TGTGCCAGCTCACCAAATAACCCAGGGCCAAGGCGGCAGCCCCAGCATTTT. Encoded protein: CASSPNNPGPRRQPQHF.

The genes are TRBV29-1 and TRBJ1-2, with D unresolved. Looked up from germline, CDR1 is SQVTM and CDR2 is ANQGSEA. Trimming pared 7 bases from V and 4 bases from J, leaving 10 bases between. This CDR3 has 11 amino acids. The chain's CDR3 is CSADTIYGYTF. In DNA form, the CDR3 reads TGCAGCGCAGACACCATCTATGGCTACACCTTC. Together with reference TRBV29-1 and TRBJ1-2, the CDR3 gives the full variable domain: SAVISQKPSRDICQRGTSLTIQCQVDSQVTMMFWYRQQPGQSLTLIATANQGSEATYESGFVIDKFPISRPNLTFSTLTVSNMSPEDSSIYLCSADTIYGYTFGSGTRLTVV.

This chain uses TRBV5-1 with TRBJ2-7, with D possibly being TRBD1 (6 bases). The V and J ends lost 1 base and 3 bases respectively, with 11 bases between them. The CDR3 contains 14 residues. Germline CDR1 and CDR2: SGHRS and YFSETQ. CDR3 protein: CASSLTGLGYEQYF. CDR3 nucleotide sequence: TGCGCCAGCAGCTTGACAGGGTTAGGCTACGAGCAGTACTTC. The variable domain in full, completed from reference TRBV5-1 and TRBJ2-7, reads KAGVTQTPRYLIKTRGQQVTLSCSPISGHRSVSWYQQTPGQGLQFLFEYFSETQRNKGNFPGRFSGRQFSNSRSEMNVSTLELGDSALYLCASSLTGLGYEQYFGPGTRLTVT.

V gene TRBV9 combines with J gene TRBJ1-2, with TRBD1 matching over 7 bases. CDR1 and CDR2 from the germline V gene are SGDLS and YYNGEE. The CDR3 spans 12 residues. Trimming took 3 bases from V and 13 from J; bases not matched to a gene: 9. For the CDR3, the DNA is TGTGCCAGCAGCGAGACACTCAGGGGGGTCACCTTC. It encodes CASSETLRGVTF.

The chain links TRBV5-6 to TRBJ1-2, with 7 positions matching TRBD1. This CDR3 comprises 13 residues. J lost 7 bases, V lost 6 bases, and 9 bases had no gene match. Germline values: CDR1 SGHDT, CDR2 YYEEEE. CDR3 DNA: TGTGCCAGCATCACCGGGACAGTGGGTGGCTACACCTTC. Translation: CASITGTVGGYTF.

CDR3 amino acids: CASSQAQGEDYGYTF. The CDR3 bases are TGTGCCAGCAGCCAGGCCCAGGGGGAAGACTATGGCTACACCTTC. V and J are TRBV28 and TRBJ1-2; 7 bases fit TRBD1. CDR1 and CDR2 (germline): MDHEN, SYDVKM. The CDR3 contains 15 residues. With V trimmed by 6 bases and J by 3 bases, 10 bases remained unmatched.